This TCR beta chain was documented in a study of lymphopenia after photon versus proton radiotherapy. Study-wide findings and caveats: Post-nadir TCR diversity decline inversely tracked overall survival among those who died.

A remark on this clone: Its antigen remains unidentified.

Losses at the gene ends were 4 bases for V and 4 bases for J; bases not matched to a gene: 9. Germline assignment: CDR1 SGHRS and CDR2 YFSETQ. The CDR3 consists of 15 residues. Here immunoSEQ multiplex PCR was the method, and the copy in TCRdb shows in-frame clones only, minus some. The data show about 30,000 clones, approximately 95% seen once. The source of this sequence is a woman in her forties or fifties with cholangiocarcinoma. J is TRBJ1-1 and V is TRBV5-1, with TRBD1 matching over 8 bases. Sequencing used peripheral blood, obtained from a patient treated with photon-based radiotherapy. The CDR3 reads CASSIQGAGGTEAFF. The CDR3 DNA follows: TGCGCCAGCAGCATCCAGGGGGCGGGCGGCACTGAAGCTTTCTTT.